Each of the 17 T cell receptor beta chains below was sequenced from the same sample in a study of blood T cell repertoires in COVID-19. TCRdb's copy holds only in-frame clones and misses some; the assay was immunoSEQ multiplex PCR. Altogether 150,000 to 200,000 clones are present, about 85% being singletons, with the ten largest covering around 5%. Sample: peripheral blood. Every receptor here comes from a woman in her 50s with COVID-19, enrolled during active disease.

The J gene is TRBJ2-5, the V gene TRBV6-5, with D possibly being TRBD2 (7 bases). Deletions cut 7 bases from V and 2 bases from J, with 17 bases between. CDR1 is MNHEY and CDR2 is SVGAGI in the germline V gene. The CDR3 is 15 residues long. The CDR3 region is CASNFGGPGQETQYF. The CDR3 DNA is TGTGCCAGCAACTTCGGGGGGCCGGGACAAGAGACCCAGTACTTC.

This rearrangement joins TRBV24-1 to TRBJ2-1; TRBD2 agrees at 8 bases. The junction had 14 bases not matched to a gene; V was cut back by 5 bases and J by 9 bases. This CDR3 comprises 16 residues. CDR1 and CDR2 (germline): KGHDR, SFDVKD. The CDR3 nucleotides read TGTGCCACCAGTGGGCCCAACGGGGGGGCTGCGGGTGAGCAGTTCTTC. Translation: CATSGPNGGAAGEQFF.

V gene TRBV18 combines with J gene TRBJ2-1; D may be TRBD1 (6 bases). V lost 8 bases to trimming and J lost 7 bases, with 12 bases between them. The length of the CDR3 is 12 residues. Per the germline V gene, CDR1 is KGHSH and CDR2 is LQKENI. CDR3 region: CASGERGNEQFF. CDR3 nucleotide sequence: TGTGCCAGCGGGGAAAGGGGGAATGAGCAGTTCTTC.

The V and J genes are TRBV18 and TRBJ2-7; 8 bases fit TRBD1. The CDR3 has 15 amino acids. V was clipped by 4 bases and J by 2 bases; unmatched bases: 7. CDR1 is KGHSH and CDR2 is LQKENI in the germline V gene. Here the CDR3 DNA reads TGTGCCAGCTCACTTAATCCGGGACAGGCCTACGAGCAGTACTTC. Translating gives CASSLNPGQAYEQYF.

The sample holds a few counts of this clone. V is TRBV10-1 and J is TRBJ2-3; 7 bases map to TRBD2. The CDR3 is 15 amino acids. Trimming removed 4 bases from V and 3 bases from J; junction bases left unmatched: 7. CDR1 is WNHNN, CDR2 SYGVQD, per germline (reference sequence). Here the CDR3 reads CASSVGSAGTDTQYF. The CDR3 nucleotides read TGCGCCAGCAGTGTTGGGTCAGCGGGGACAGATACGCAGTATTTT.

V gene TRBV3-1 (or the pseudogene TRBV3-2) combines with J gene TRBJ1-5, with TRBD1 as a possible D gene (5 bases). CDR1 and CDR2 (germline): LGHDT, YNNKEL (reference sequence). This CDR3 is built from 13 residues. Trimming stripped 4 bases from V and 4 bases from J, with 8 bases between. CDR3 DNA: TGTGCCAGCAGCCGGACACCTAATCAGCCCCAGCATTTT. Residues: CASSRTPNQPQHF.

The chain carries TRBV4-2 and TRBJ1-6; D is ambiguous. The CDR3 covers 16 residues. V gave up 2 bases and J gave up 9 bases, with 17 bases separating them. Germline CDR1 is LGHNA and CDR2 is YNFKEQ. CDR3 residues: CASSQWAGLAGSPLHF. CDR3 coding DNA: TGTGCCAGCAGCCAATGGGCAGGTCTGGCAGGTTCACCCCTCCACTTT.

The chain uses TRBV12-3 or TRBV12-4 and TRBJ1-5; D call uncertain. With 3 bases removed from V and 1 base from J, the gap between germline ends came to 4 bases. The CDR3 runs 13 residues. The CDR3 spells CASSFGSNQPQHF. The CDR3 DNA sequence: TGTGCCAGCAGTTTTGGCAGCAATCAGCCCCAGCATTTT.

This clone was observed once. This chain joins TRBV4-1 and TRBJ1-2; maybe TRBD1 (5 bases). The germline V gene has CDR1 MGHRA and CDR2 YSYEKL. V gave up 1 base and J gave up 8 bases, with 17 bases separating them. The CDR3 totals 15 residues. The CDR3 spells CASSQVTGQRVGYTF. DNA of the CDR3: TGCGCCAGCAGCCAAGTCACAGGTCAAAGGGTAGGCTACACCTTC.

The chain recombines TRBV7-9 with TRBJ2-7; D perhaps matches TRBD2 (6 bases). The CDR3 totals 15 residues. Germline assignment: CDR1 SEHNR and CDR2 FQNEAQ (reference sequence). Trimming pared 1 base from V and 5 bases from J, leaving 15 bases between. The chain's CDR3 is CASSLVDGGSHEQYF. CDR3 DNA: TGTGCCAGCAGCTTAGTGGATGGGGGGTCCCACGAGCAGTACTTC.

V and J are TRBV6-5 and TRBJ2-3; no clear D gene. Germline CDR1 and CDR2: MNHEY and SVGAGI. Trimming took 8 bases from V and 2 from J, leaving 14 bases between them. The CDR3 sequence is 14 residues long. The CDR3 here is CASGDRGITDTQYF. The CDR3 DNA follows: TGTGCCAGCGGAGATCGAGGAATCACAGATACGCAGTATTTT.

The chain recombines TRBV4-1 with TRBJ2-7, with 9 bases matching TRBD2. The CDR3 loop spans 15 amino acids. The J segment lost 3 bases and the V segment lost 1 base, leaving 4 bases of the junction unmatched. CDR1 and CDR2 from the germline V gene are MGHRA and YSYEKL. The chain's CDR3 is CASSQVISGGYEQYF. CDR3 bases: TGCGCCAGCAGCCAAGTTATTAGCGGGGGCTACGAGCAGTACTTC.

The rearrangement links TRBV9 to TRBJ1-4, with TRBD1 matching 9 bases. Trimming cost V 3 bases and J 5 bases; bases outside gene matches: 8. Germline lookup yields CDR1 SGDLS and CDR2 YYNGEE. The CDR3 contains 16 residues. CDR3 residues: CASSGYGTGPNEKLFF. CDR3 coding DNA: TGTGCCAGCAGCGGATACGGGACAGGGCCGAATGAAAAACTGTTTTTT.

This chain joins TRBV6-5 and TRBJ2-7, with D perhaps matching TRBD2 (5 bases). The CDR3 extends over 14 amino acids. Germline V gene sequence: CDR1 MNHEY, CDR2 SVGAGI. V lost 7 bases, J lost 2 bases, and 15 bases lay in between. CDR3 loop: CASTLRGPPYEQYF. Here the CDR3 DNA reads TGTGCCAGCACCCTGCGAGGGCCGCCCTACGAGCAGTACTTC.

This clone was counted a single time. V usage is TRBV5-1 and J usage is TRBJ2-7; 10 bases line up with TRBD2. The trim removed 5 bases at V and 2 bases at J, leaving 4 bases unmatched. CDR1 is SGHRS and CDR2 is YFSETQ in the germline V gene. This CDR3 region has 14 residues. CDR3 in amino acids: CASRTLAGAYEQYF. Here the CDR3 DNA reads TGCGCCAGCAGGACTCTAGCGGGGGCCTACGAGCAGTACTTC.

This chain joins TRBV6-5 and TRBJ1-1; TRBD1 might be the D (6 bases). V was shortened by 7 bases and J by 1 base, with 10 bases between the two germline ends. CDR3 length: 13 amino acids. Germline V gene sequence: CDR1 MNHEY, CDR2 SVGAGI. The CDR3 here is CASNHRENTEAFF. The CDR3 nucleotides read TGTGCCAGCAATCACAGGGAGAACACTGAAGCTTTCTTT.

Written as DNA, the CDR3 is TGTGCCAGCAGCTTAGCGACGTACAGGATGTCGACTAATGAAAAACTGTTTTTT. This encodes CASSLATYRMSTNEKLFF. The chain has TRBV7-2 and TRBJ1-4, with D possibly TRBD1 on 5 matching bases. V was clipped by 0 bases and J by 2 bases, with 16 bases between them. CDR3 length: 18 amino acids. Germline CDR1 is SGHTA and CDR2 is FQGNSA.